The 32 T cell receptor beta chains in this list originate from one sample, sequenced in a study of T cells in Graves' hyperthyroidism and ophthalmopathy. Researchers amplified the TCR beta CDR3 regions from RNA transcripts. A first-round RT-PCR of the TCR CDR3 used the HTBI primer set. One entry per CDR3 protein results from TCRdb running MiXCR on the multiplex PCR reads. The sample includes 300,000 or so distinct CDR3 sequences, 17% of them seen just once. Sequenced input: blood. Receptor source: a woman aged 55-70 years with Graves' ophthalmopathy.

This clonotype has at least ten counts. This rearrangement joins TRBV6-5 to TRBJ1-5, with D possibly being TRBD1 (5 bases). Per the germline V gene, CDR1 is MNHEY and CDR2 is SVGAGI. The CDR3 consists of 15 residues. V lost 0 bases and J 9 bases, leaving 15 bases between the germline ends. CDR3 residues: CASSYSRGGTSPQHF. The CDR3 bases are TGTGCCAGCAGTTACTCTCGCGGGGGTACGTCGCCCCAGCATTTT.

The sample holds many counts of this clonotype. The rearrangement uses TRBV20-1 and TRBJ2-3; perhaps TRBD2 as D (5 bases). The germline V and J ends were trimmed by 4 bases and 3 bases, with 17 bases remaining between them. Per the germline V gene, CDR1 is DFQATT and CDR2 is SNEGSKA (reference sequence). The CDR3 has 15 amino acids. The CDR3 DNA follows: TGCAGTGCTATTGATGCAGGCTGGAGGACAGATACGCAGTATTTT. It encodes CSAIDAGWRTDTQYF.

V usage is TRBV5-6 and J usage is TRBJ2-2; no reliable D call. Germline V gives CDR1 SGHDT, CDR2 YYEEEE. The V end was cut by 10 bases, the J end by 0 bases, with 16 bases between. The CDR3 covers 15 residues. CDR3 protein: CAGNRWTANTGELFF. CDR3 nucleotides: TGTGCCGGCAATCGATGGACGGCGAACACCGGGGAGCTGTTTTTT.

This clonotype was observed at least ten times. The chain employs TRBV19 and TRBJ1-1; 9 bases are a match to TRBD1. Germline-derived CDR1 and CDR2 are LNHDA and SQIVND (reference sequence). The CDR3 runs to 16 residues. V trimming: 7 bases; J trimming: 0 bases; junction bases outside the gene matches: 9. Here the CDR3 reads CASITGQGKMNTEAFF. DNA of the CDR3: TGTGCCAGTATCACAGGACAGGGGAAAATGAACACTGAAGCTTTCTTT. The full variable domain, its missing parts supplied by reference TRBV19 and TRBJ1-1, is DGGITQSPKYLFRKEGQNVTLSCEQNLNHDAMYWYRQDPGQGLRLIYYSQIVNDFQKGDIAEGYSVSREKKESFPLTVTSAQKNPTAFYLCASITGQGKMNTEAFFGQGTRLTVV.

The table lists this clonotype with many counts. DNA for the CDR3: TGTGCCAGCAGTCCATCCCCTACGACTGAAGCTTTCTTT. Residues: CASSPSPTTEAFF. The rearrangement links TRBV6-1 to TRBJ1-1; no definite D call. The V gene's germline CDR1 is MNHNS and CDR2 SASEGT. This CDR3 is 13 amino acids long. The germline V and J ends were trimmed by 5 bases and 5 bases, with 12 bases remaining between them.

This clonotype has at least ten counts. The chain is built from TRBV12-3 or TRBV12-4 and TRBJ2-5; 11 positions match TRBD2. CDR3 length: 16 amino acids. After removal of 2 bases from V and 7 bases from J, the junction contained 9 bases not matched to a gene. As DNA, the CDR3 is TGTGCCAGCAGTTTACCCCTAGCGGGGGGTTTTGGGACCCAGTACTTC. Translated: CASSLPLAGGFGTQYF.

This clonotype was seen repeatedly, ten times or more. The chain links TRBV3-1 to TRBJ1-1; no definite D call. The CDR3 is made up of 12 amino acids. V was shortened by 4 bases and J by 9 bases, with 12 bases between the two germline ends. Germline values: CDR1 LGHDT, CDR2 YNNKEL (reference sequence). The CDR3 spells CASSPSRTQAFF. CDR3 coding DNA: TGTGCCAGCAGCCCCTCGAGAACCCAAGCTTTCTTT.

This clonotype was observed at least ten times. The V and J genes are TRBV3-1 and TRBJ1-5; D unresolved. The CDR3 runs 14 residues. Germline V gives CDR1 LGHDT, CDR2 YNNKEL (reference sequence). Trimming pared 7 bases from V and 7 bases from J, leaving 17 bases between. CDR3 residues: CASTYIGVQQPQHF. DNA for the CDR3: TGTGCCAGCACTTATATCGGGGTTCAGCAGCCCCAGCATTTT.

This clonotype has more than one count but fewer than ten. This chain uses TRBV19 with TRBJ1-3; D not certain. Per the germline V gene, CDR1 is LNHDA and CDR2 is SQIVND (reference sequence). The CDR3 is made up of 15 amino acids. Trimming left V 4 bases short and J 3 bases short, with 13 bases between. The CDR3 DNA follows: TGTGCCAGTAGTACGAGATACAGCGATGGAAACACCATATATTTT. As protein: CASSTRYSDGNTIYF.

This clonotype was detected many times. The genes are TRBV11-2 and TRBJ2-4; D possibly corresponds to TRBD1 (5 bases). This CDR3 is built from 14 residues. Germline values: CDR1 SGHAT, CDR2 FQNNGV. Between the trimmed V and J ends, which lost 2 bases and 2 bases, there was a span of 7 bases. The CDR3 nucleotides are TGTGCCAGCAGCTTACAGGGTTCCAAAAACATTCAGTACTTC. It translates to CASSLQGSKNIQYF. Combining the CDR3 with reference TRBV11-2 and TRBJ2-4 gives the whole variable domain EAGVAQSPRYKIIEKRQSVAFWCNPISGHATLYWYQQILGQGPKLLIQFQNNGVVDDSQLPKDRFSAERLKGVDSTLKIQPAKLEDSAVYLCASSLQGSKNIQYFGAGTRLSVL.

This clonotype has ten or more counts. This chain uses TRBV6-6 with TRBJ1-4; TRBD1 matches 8 bases. Germline V gene data show CDR1 as MNHNY and CDR2 as SVGAGI (reference sequence). This CDR3 has 15 residues. V lost 2 bases to trimming and J lost 4 bases; unmatched junction nucleotides: 3. The CDR3 DNA sequence: TGTGCCAGCAGTTACGGTGGACAGGGTAATGAAAAACTGTTTTTT. Translation: CASSYGGQGNEKLFF.

This clonotype was seen many times. V and J are TRBV5-6 and TRBJ1-2; D call uncertain. This CDR3 spans 15 amino acids. The germline V and J ends were trimmed by 2 bases and 0 bases, with 11 bases remaining between them. Germline V lookup: CDR1 SGHDT, CDR2 YYEEEE. CDR3 loop: CASSLATRANYGYTF. The CDR3 DNA is TGTGCCAGCAGCTTAGCCACCCGAGCTAACTATGGCTACACCTTC.

The chain employs TRBV30 and TRBJ2-3; 7 bases line up with TRBD2. Germline-derived CDR1 and CDR2 are GTSNPN and SVGIG (reference sequence). The CDR3 is 14 residues long. J lost 0 bases, V lost 4 bases, and 4 bases had no gene match. CDR3 sequence reads: CAWKQRGSTDTQYF. CDR3 sequence (DNA): TGTGCCTGGAAGCAGCGGGGTAGCACAGATACGCAGTATTTT.

This clonotype was seen only a few times. The chain employs TRBV9 and TRBJ2-1; D possibly corresponds to TRBD2 (5 bases). Trimming removed 4 bases at V and 0 bases at J, with 14 bases between. The V gene's germline CDR1 is SGDLS and CDR2 YYNGEE. This CDR3 contains 16 residues. CDR3: CASSLEGFSSYNEQFF. The CDR3, as DNA: TGTGCCAGCAGCCTAGAGGGTTTTAGCTCCTACAATGAGCAGTTCTTC.

This clonotype has at least ten counts. The genes are TRBV29-1 and TRBJ2-3; D remains unclear. Germline loops: CDR1 SQVTM, CDR2 ANQGSEA. V lost 0 bases, J lost 2 bases, and 12 bases lay in between. There are 15 residues in the CDR3. DNA for the CDR3: TGCAGCGTTGAAGATCGGAGAATTCACACAGATACGCAGTATTTT. Encoded protein: CSVEDRRIHTDTQYF.

This clonotype was counted many times. This chain connects TRBV11-2 to TRBJ1-3; D uncertain. V gave up 8 bases and J gave up 5 bases, with 13 bases separating them. Per the germline V gene, CDR1 is SGHAT and CDR2 is FQNNGV. This CDR3 has 13 amino acids. The DNA for the CDR3 is TGTGCCAGCGGCGAATCATTCCGAAACACCATATATTTT. It translates to CASGESFRNTIYF.

This clonotype has at least ten counts. The chain uses TRBV20-1 and TRBJ2-3; D is possibly TRBD1 or TRBD2 (5 bases each). CDR3 length equals 16 residues. V gave up 6 bases and J gave up 6 bases, with 25 bases separating them. The germline V gene encodes CDR1 DFQATT and CDR2 SNEGSKA (reference sequence). The CDR3 DNA reads as TGCAGTGCCAGAACCTACTCGGGCCCCCGGGGCGATACGCAGTATTTT. This translates into CSARTYSGPRGDTQYF.

Ten or more counts support this clonotype. This chain joins TRBV20-1 and TRBJ2-7; D gene ambiguous. The germline CDR1 and CDR2 sequences are DFQATT and SNEGSKA (reference sequence). CDR3 length: 14 residues. V lost 6 bases to trimming and J lost 0 bases, with 15 bases between them. In nucleotides, the CDR3 is TGCAGTGCCCACAGTTTGAAGGACTCCTACGAGCAGTACTTC. This encodes CSAHSLKDSYEQYF.

This clonotype has ten or more counts. The V and J genes are TRBV9 and TRBJ1-1, with 8 nucleotides matching TRBD1. Trimming at V came to 3 bases and at J to 1 base, leaving 8 bases not matched to a gene. Germline loops: CDR1 SGDLS, CDR2 YYNGEE. This CDR3 region has 16 residues. The CDR3 DNA sequence: TGTGCCAGCAGCGACCGATCTACAGGGGGGAACACTGAAGCTTTCTTT. This sequence encodes CASSDRSTGGNTEAFF.

This clonotype showed up many times. V is TRBV27 and J is TRBJ1-1; tentatively, D is TRBD1 (6 bases). V lost 6 bases and J 0 bases, leaving 11 bases between the germline ends. The CDR3 spans 14 residues. Looked up from germline, CDR1 is MNHEY and CDR2 is SMNVEV (reference sequence). The CDR3 DNA is TGTGCCAGCAGAGAACAGGGTCTGAACACTGAAGCTTTCTTT. Translating it yields CASREQGLNTEAFF.

There are many counts of this clonotype. The gene calls are TRBV7-2 and TRBJ2-7; the match to TRBD1 covers 8 bases. The germline V gene has CDR1 SGHTA and CDR2 FQGNSA. Trimming removed 5 bases from V and 1 base from J; junction bases left unmatched: 4. CDR3 length: 14 amino acids. CDR3 sequence reads: CASSIDRGSYEQYF. The CDR3 nucleotides read TGTGCCAGCAGCATCGACAGGGGATCCTACGAGCAGTACTTC. Full variable domain (missing parts from reference TRBV7-2 and TRBJ2-7): GAGVSQSPSNKVTEKGKDVELRCDPISGHTALYWYRQSLGQGLEFLIYFQGNSAPDKSGLPSDRFSAERTGGSVSTLTIQRTQQEDSAVYLCASSIDRGSYEQYFGPGTRLTVT.

This clonotype has a handful of counts. The chain has TRBV11-3 and TRBJ2-1; a possible D gene is TRBD1 (5 bases). The CDR3 sequence is 14 residues long. The germline V gene has CDR1 SGHNT and CDR2 YENEEA. The V gene lost 5 bases and the J gene lost 0 bases, with 8 bases spanning the gap. As DNA, the CDR3 is TGTGCCAGCAGCGGAGACAGCTCCTACAATGAGCAGTTCTTC. Protein: CASSGDSSYNEQFF.

In this sample, this clonotype turned up many times. The chain uses TRBV9 and TRBJ1-4, with D unclear. V dropped 3 bases and J dropped 12 bases, with 15 bases sitting between them. Germline-derived CDR1 and CDR2 are SGDLS and YYNGEE. The CDR3 loop spans 13 amino acids. The DNA for the CDR3 is TGTGCCAGCAGCGAAAGTTTCGGGGATCAACTGTTTTTT. It is translated as CASSESFGDQLFF.

This clonotype has at least ten counts. The CDR3 DNA follows: TGTGCCAGCAGCCTACGGTCCGGGGCTGGCTCCTACGAGCAGTACTTC. Amino acid sequence: CASSLRSGAGSYEQYF. This chain joins TRBV7-2 and TRBJ2-7; D is perhaps TRBD1 or TRBD2 (5 bases each). Looked up from germline, CDR1 is SGHTA and CDR2 is FQGNSA. The length of the CDR3 is 16 residues. V was pared by 5 bases and J by 0 bases, with 17 bases between.

A remark on this clonotype: This may be a read error: a much more frequent sequence differs by one nucleotide. V gene TRBV7-2 combines with J gene TRBJ2-1; a weak D match, TRBD1 (6 bases). The CDR3 loop spans 16 amino acids. The germline V gene encodes CDR1 SGHTA and CDR2 FQGNSA. V dropped 5 bases and J dropped 8 bases, with 22 bases sitting between them. The CDR3 bases are TGTGCCAGCAGCCATACAGGGACGTTTTTTTTCGATGAGCAGTTCTTC. Its protein is CASSHTGTFFFDEQFF.

This clonotype came up many times. At one of its ends the junction is not consistent with the germline gene, which may arise from a read error. The chain carries TRBV5-1 and TRBJ1-2, with D maybe TRBD1 (6 bases). This CDR3 has 13 amino acids. Germline CDR1 reads SGHRS; CDR2 reads YFSETQ. CDR3 loop: CASSLGGNYGYTF. The DNA of the CDR3 is TGTGCCAGCAGCTTAGGGGGGAACTATGGCTACACCTTC. The full variable domain, its missing parts supplied by reference TRBV5-1 and TRBJ1-2, is KAGVTQTPRYLIKTRGQQVTLSCSPISGHRSVSWYQQTPGQGLQFLFEYFSETQRNKGNFPGRFSGRQFSNSRSEMNVSTLELGDSALYLCASSLGGNYGYTFGSGTRLTVV.

This clonotype was found a few times. This may come from a read error, since a much larger clone is one base off. This rearrangement joins TRBV28 to TRBJ1-1, with 7 bases fitting TRBD1. V dropped 4 bases and J dropped 9; count of bases not matched to a gene: 5. The CDR3 length is 12 residues. The germline V gene encodes CDR1 MDHEN and CDR2 SYDVKM. CDR3 in amino acids: CASSSKTGKAFF. The CDR3, as DNA: TGTGCCAGCAGTTCCAAGACAGGGAAAGCTTTCTTT.

This clonotype was detected many times. The gene calls are TRBV7-2 and TRBJ1-2, with TRBD1 as a possible D gene (5 bases). Trimming stripped 4 bases from V and 1 base from J, with 16 bases between. Germline V gene sequence: CDR1 SGHTA, CDR2 FQGNSA. The CDR3 contains 16 residues. CDR3 coding DNA: TGTGCCAGCAGCTCCTACCAGGGAACCGGTAACTATGGCTACACCTTC. Protein: CASSSYQGTGNYGYTF. Full variable domain (remainder filled in from reference TRBV7-2 and TRBJ1-2): GAGVSQSPSNKVTEKGKDVELRCDPISGHTALYWYRQSLGQGLEFLIYFQGNSAPDKSGLPSDRFSAERTGGSVSTLTIQRTQQEDSAVYLCASSSYQGTGNYGYTFGSGTRLTVV.

The chain carries TRBV10-3 and TRBJ1-5, with TRBD1 matching 7 bases. This CDR3 region has 13 residues. Germline V gene data show CDR1 as ENHRY and CDR2 as SYGVKD. V lost 9 bases to trimming and J lost 6 bases; unmatched junction nucleotides: 8. CDR3 residues: CAIGQERGQPQHF. CDR3 sequence (DNA): TGTGCCATTGGACAGGAGAGGGGTCAGCCCCAGCATTTT.

The V and J genes are TRBV19 and TRBJ2-1; 8 bases are a match to TRBD1. V dropped 8 bases and J dropped 8; count of bases not matched to a gene: 5. From germline, CDR1 is LNHDA and CDR2 SQIVND (reference sequence). The CDR3 contains 12 residues. CDR3 nucleotide sequence: TGTGCCAGTCTCGGACAGGGCGATGAGCAGTTCTTC. Its translation: CASLGQGDEQFF.

This clonotype was recorded a few times. V and J are TRBV2 and TRBJ1-6; D uncertain. Per germline, CDR1 SNHLY and CDR2 FYNNEI. The CDR3 runs to 15 residues. Between the trimmed V and J ends, which lost 2 bases and 7 bases, there was a span of 12 bases. The CDR3 region has the DNA TGTGCCAGCAGTGAAAGTCTAGGGTCGAATTCACCCCTCCACTTT. As protein: CASSESLGSNSPLHF.

This clonotype was detected once. This chain connects TRBV11-2 to TRBJ1-1; TRBD1 might be the D (6 bases). This CDR3 has 14 residues. From germline, CDR1 is SGHAT and CDR2 FQNNGV. Between the trimmed V and J ends, which lost 5 bases and 5 bases, there was a span of 15 bases. Here the CDR3 reads CASSPGQTRTEAFF. In nucleotides, the CDR3 is TGTGCCAGCAGCCCAGGACAGACCAGGACTGAAGCTTTCTTT. Variable domain in full (rest from reference TRBV11-2 and TRBJ1-1): EAGVAQSPRYKIIEKRQSVAFWCNPISGHATLYWYQQILGQGPKLLIQFQNNGVVDDSQLPKDRFSAERLKGVDSTLKIQPAKLEDSAVYLCASSPGQTRTEAFFGQGTRLTVV.